A selection of T cell receptor beta chains follows, all from one sample in a study of blood T cells in healthy people across ages. TCRdb passed the 5' RACE reads through MiXCR, listing each CDR3 protein once. The sample lists hundreds of thousands of distinct CDR3 sequences, roughly 25% occurring once. These data also featured in a second study, about T cells of mothers and their children.

The sample taken for sequencing was blood. The receptor source for this set is a boy younger than 18 in good health. Each CDR3 is given with its conserved first and last residue. The D gene is left open where the match is weak. For some rows the clone size is stated as once, few or many, or as a class when expanded; others skip it.

D,J,size,V,CDR3,DNA
.,TRBJ2-1,few,TRBV29-1,CSVQPQLASRINEQFF,TGCAGCGTTCAACCCCAACTAGCATCTCGCATCAATGAGCAGTTCTTC
.,TRBJ2-2,few,TRBV27,CASSLYGGADTGELFF,TGTGCCAGCAGTTTATACGGGGGAGCAGACACCGGGGAGCTGTTTTTT
TRBD2,TRBJ2-3,.,TRBV10-3,CAILGLAGDTQYF,TGTGCCATCTTGGGACTAGCGGGGGATACGCAGTATTTT
.,TRBJ1-2,few,TRBV11-2,CASVSAEGGYTF,TGTGCCAGCGTCAGCGCCGAGGGTGGCTACACCTTC
TRBD1,TRBJ1-5,few,TRBV28,CASRTGVRQPQHF,TGTGCCAGCAGGACAGGGGTCAGGCAGCCCCAGCATTTT
.,TRBJ1-6,few,TRBV5-5,CASSLQGSSYNSPLHF,TGTGCCAGCAGCTTGCAGGGAAGCTCCTATAATTCACCCCTCCACTTT
.,TRBJ1-5,.,TRBV20-1,CSARDPFRGSSNQPQHF,TGCAGTGCTAGAGATCCGTTCCGGGGATCTAGCAATCAGCCCCAGCATTTT
TRBD1,TRBJ2-7,once,TRBV6-1,CASSDRDRGGQYF,TGTGCCAGCAGTGACCGGGACAGGGGTGGTCAGTACTTC
TRBD1,TRBJ2-7,.,TRBV19,CASSTLRDSSYEQYF,TGTGCCAGTAGTACCCTCCGGGACAGCTCCTACGAGCAGTACTTC
.,TRBJ2-5,few,TRBV2,CASLGTETQYF,TGTGCCAGCCTCGGGACGGAGACCCAGTACTTC
TRBD1,TRBJ2-1,.,TRBV6-1,CASSQDRANPGNEQFF,TGTGCCAGCAGTCAGGACAGGGCCAACCCGGGAAATGAGCAGTTCTTC
TRBD2,TRBJ2-3,.,TRBV29-1,CSVVHLIAGEQDTQYF,TGCAGCGTTGTTCATCTTATAGCGGGGGAGCAAGATACGCAGTATTTT
.,TRBJ2-5,.,TRBV20-1,CSARGSMETQYF,TGCAGTGCTAGAGGCAGCATGGAGACCCAGTACTTC
TRBD2,TRBJ2-7,few,TRBV20-1,CSARDRGVREQYF,TGCAGTGCTAGAGACCGGGGGGTGAGGGAGCAGTACTTC
.,TRBJ2-5,.,TRBV7-3,CASSLGTNLGETQYF,TGTGCCAGCAGCCTCGGCACTAATCTAGGGGAGACCCAGTACTTC
.,TRBJ2-3,.,TRBV29-1,CSVVRFGGSGDTQYF,TGCAGCGTTGTACGGTTCGGGGGAAGTGGAGATACGCAGTATTTT
.,TRBJ2-7,few,TRBV29-1,CSALVGSYEQYF,TGCAGCGCTCTTGTCGGGAGCTACGAGCAGTACTTC
.,TRBJ2-3,many,TRBV29-1,CSVEEGADTQYF,TGCAGCGTTGAAGAGGGGGCTGATACGCAGTATTTT
.,TRBJ2-5,.,TRBV5-1,CASSSNTIQETQYF,TGCGCCAGCAGTTCTAACACCATCCAAGAGACCCAGTACTTC
.,TRBJ2-5,few,TRBV6-1,CASSERVVGAQYF,TGTGCCAGCAGTGAAAGGGTAGTCGGTGCCCAGTACTTC
.,TRBJ1-1,.,TRBV14,CASSQDPGVNTEAFF,TGTGCCAGCAGCCAAGATCCGGGGGTGAACACTGAAGCTTTCTTT
.,TRBJ2-3,.,TRBV3-1,CASSHDLGGASGDTQYF,TGTGCCAGCAGCCATGACCTAGGCGGGGCCAGTGGGGATACGCAGTATTTT
.,TRBJ2-3,.,TRBV20-1,CSASPRGGPGTDTQYF,TGCAGTGCTAGCCCCCGTGGGGGGCCGGGGACAGATACGCAGTATTTT